This T cell receptor beta chain was recovered during a study of shared clonotypes between healthy human individuals. Study-level background: The study used three CD4 naive, three CD4 memory, two CD8 naive and one CD8 memory plate per donor. Study findings and constraints: It was observed that roughly 4.8% of naive CD4 clonotypes were shared across a handful of donors.

Several immunoSEQ plates held equal portions of the genomic DNA taken from each subset. Generated by immunoSEQ multiplex PCR, the TCRdb table keeps only in-frame clones and is missing some. The sample shows some 1 million clones, about three quarters of them seen only once. With V trimmed by 6 bases and J by 9 bases, 6 bases remained unmatched. This CDR3 contains 14 residues. Germline assignment: CDR1 SNHLY and CDR2 FYNNEI. CD4+ cells were split into CD45RA+ naive and CD45RA-negative memory subsets. As for this clone: Antigen: not known.

Sequenced input: memory CD4+ T cells sorted from blood. Specified subset: CD45RA-negative fraction. This clonotype originated in a man aged 18 to 30 in good health. The chain joins TRBV2 to TRBJ1-6; 9 nucleotides match TRBD1. The CDR3: CASSGEGQGSPLHF. CDR3 bases: TGTGCCAGCAGCGGAGAGGGACAGGGTTCACCCCTCCACTTT. The variable domain in full, completed from reference TRBV2 and TRBJ1-6, reads EPEVTQTPSHQVTQMGQEVILRCVPISNHLYFYWYRQILGQKVEFLVSFYNNEISEKSEIFDDQFSVERPDGSNFTLKIRSTKLEDSAMYFCASSGEGQGSPLHFGNGTRLTVT.